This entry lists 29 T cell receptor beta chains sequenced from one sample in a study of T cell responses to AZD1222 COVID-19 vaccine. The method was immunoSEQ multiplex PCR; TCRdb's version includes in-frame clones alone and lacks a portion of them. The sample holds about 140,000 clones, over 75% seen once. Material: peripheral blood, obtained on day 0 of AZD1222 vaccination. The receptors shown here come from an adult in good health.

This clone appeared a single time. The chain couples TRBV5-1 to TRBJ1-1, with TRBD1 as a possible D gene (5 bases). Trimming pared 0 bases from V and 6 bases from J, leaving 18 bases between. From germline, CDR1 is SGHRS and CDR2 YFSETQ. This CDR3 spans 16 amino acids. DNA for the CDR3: TGCGCCAGCAGCTTGGCCATAGCCGGGGCGGGGGCTGAAGCTTTCTTT. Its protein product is CASSLAIAGAGAEAFF.

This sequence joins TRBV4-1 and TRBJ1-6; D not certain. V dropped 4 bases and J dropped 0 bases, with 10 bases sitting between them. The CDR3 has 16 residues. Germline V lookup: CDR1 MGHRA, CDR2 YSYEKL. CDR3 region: CASSPLQSSYNSPLHF. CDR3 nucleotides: TGCGCCAGCAGCCCCCTACAGAGCTCCTATAATTCACCCCTCCACTTT.

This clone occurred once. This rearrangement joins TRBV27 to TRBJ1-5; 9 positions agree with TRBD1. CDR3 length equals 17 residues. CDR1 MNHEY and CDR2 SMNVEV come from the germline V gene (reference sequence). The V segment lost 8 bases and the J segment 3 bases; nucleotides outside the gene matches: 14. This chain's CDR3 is CASVRDRVGGANQPQHF. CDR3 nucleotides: TGTGCCAGCGTCCGGGACAGGGTTGGGGGGGCCAATCAGCCCCAGCATTTT.

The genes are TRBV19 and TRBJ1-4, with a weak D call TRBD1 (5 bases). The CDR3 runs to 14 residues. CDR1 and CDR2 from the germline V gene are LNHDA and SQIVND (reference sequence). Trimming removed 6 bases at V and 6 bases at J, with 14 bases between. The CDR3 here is CASRLGGPHEKLFF. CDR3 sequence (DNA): TGTGCCAGTAGACTTGGGGGACCCCATGAAAAACTGTTTTTT.

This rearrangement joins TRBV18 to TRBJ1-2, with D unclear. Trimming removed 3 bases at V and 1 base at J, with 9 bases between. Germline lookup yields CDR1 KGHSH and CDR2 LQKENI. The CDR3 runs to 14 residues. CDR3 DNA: TGTGCCAGCTCACCGTCCACGCGTAACTATGGCTACACCTTC. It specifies CASSPSTRNYGYTF.

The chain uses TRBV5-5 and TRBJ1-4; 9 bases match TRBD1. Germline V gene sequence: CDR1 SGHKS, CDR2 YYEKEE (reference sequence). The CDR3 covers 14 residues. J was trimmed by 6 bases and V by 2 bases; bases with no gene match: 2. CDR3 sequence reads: CASSLGQGYEKLFF. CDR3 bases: TGTGCCAGCAGCTTAGGACAGGGGTATGAAAAACTGTTTTTT.

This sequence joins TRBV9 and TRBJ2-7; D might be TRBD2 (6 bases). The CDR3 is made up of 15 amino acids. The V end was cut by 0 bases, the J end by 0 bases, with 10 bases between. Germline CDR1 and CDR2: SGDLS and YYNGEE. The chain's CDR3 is CASSVAPGSSYEQYF. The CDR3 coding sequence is TGTGCCAGCAGCGTAGCCCCCGGGAGCTCCTACGAGCAGTACTTC.

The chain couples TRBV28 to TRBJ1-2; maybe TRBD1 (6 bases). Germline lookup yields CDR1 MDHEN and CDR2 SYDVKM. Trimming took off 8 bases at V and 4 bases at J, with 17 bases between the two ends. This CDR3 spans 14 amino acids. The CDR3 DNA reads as TGTGCCAGCGGTTCACCCAGGGGCTCCTATGGCTACACCTTC. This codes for CASGSPRGSYGYTF.

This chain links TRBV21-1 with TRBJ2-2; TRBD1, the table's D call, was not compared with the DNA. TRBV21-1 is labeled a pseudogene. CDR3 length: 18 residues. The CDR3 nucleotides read TGTGCCAGCAGCATTGGACAGGGGGCCAAGGAGAACACCGGGGAGCTGTTTTTT. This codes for CASSIGQGAKENTGELFF.

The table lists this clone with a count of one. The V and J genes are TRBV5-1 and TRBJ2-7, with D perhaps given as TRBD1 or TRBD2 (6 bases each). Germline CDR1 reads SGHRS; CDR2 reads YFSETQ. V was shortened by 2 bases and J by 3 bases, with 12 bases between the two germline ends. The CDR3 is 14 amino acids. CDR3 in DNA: TGCGCCAGCAGCTTTGGGGGGCCGGGCTACGAGCAGTACTTC. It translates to CASSFGGPGYEQYF.

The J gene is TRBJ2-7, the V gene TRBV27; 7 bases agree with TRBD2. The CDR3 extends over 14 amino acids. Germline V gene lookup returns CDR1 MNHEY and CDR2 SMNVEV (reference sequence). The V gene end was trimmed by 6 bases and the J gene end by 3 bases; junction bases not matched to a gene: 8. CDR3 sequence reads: CASRPRTGGYEQYF. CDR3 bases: TGTGCCAGCAGGCCCCGGACGGGGGGCTACGAGCAGTACTTC.

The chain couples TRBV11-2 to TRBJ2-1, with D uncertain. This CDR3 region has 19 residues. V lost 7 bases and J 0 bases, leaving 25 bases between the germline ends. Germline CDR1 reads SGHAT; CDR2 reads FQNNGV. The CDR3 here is CASIQGIGLGRTSYNEQFF. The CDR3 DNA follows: TGTGCCAGCATCCAAGGGATCGGGCTCGGGCGTACCTCCTACAATGAGCAGTTCTTC.

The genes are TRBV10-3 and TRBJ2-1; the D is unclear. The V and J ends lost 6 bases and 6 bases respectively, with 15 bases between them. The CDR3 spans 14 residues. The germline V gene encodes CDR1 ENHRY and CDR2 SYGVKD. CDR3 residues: CAIRELGPSNEQFF. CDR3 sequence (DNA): TGTGCCATCAGGGAACTTGGCCCTTCCAATGAGCAGTTCTTC.

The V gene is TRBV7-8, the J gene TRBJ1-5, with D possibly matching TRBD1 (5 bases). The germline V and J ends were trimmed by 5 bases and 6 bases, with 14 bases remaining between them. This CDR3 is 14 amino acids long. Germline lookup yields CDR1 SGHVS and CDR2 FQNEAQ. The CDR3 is CASSHLPGGQPQHF. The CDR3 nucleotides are TGTGCCAGCAGCCACCTTCCGGGGGGTCAGCCCCAGCATTTT.

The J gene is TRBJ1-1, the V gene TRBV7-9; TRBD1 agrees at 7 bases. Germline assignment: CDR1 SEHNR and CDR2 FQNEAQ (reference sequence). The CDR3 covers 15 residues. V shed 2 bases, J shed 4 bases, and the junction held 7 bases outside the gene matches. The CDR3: CASSLTRQGGTEAFF. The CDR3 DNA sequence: TGTGCCAGCAGCTTAACGCGACAGGGAGGCACTGAAGCTTTCTTT.

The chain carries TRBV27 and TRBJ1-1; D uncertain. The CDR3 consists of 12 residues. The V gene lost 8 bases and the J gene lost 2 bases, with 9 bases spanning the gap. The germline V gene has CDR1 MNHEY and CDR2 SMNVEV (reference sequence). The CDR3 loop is CASGRLNTEAFF. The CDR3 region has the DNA TGTGCCAGCGGCAGACTTAACACTGAAGCTTTCTTT.

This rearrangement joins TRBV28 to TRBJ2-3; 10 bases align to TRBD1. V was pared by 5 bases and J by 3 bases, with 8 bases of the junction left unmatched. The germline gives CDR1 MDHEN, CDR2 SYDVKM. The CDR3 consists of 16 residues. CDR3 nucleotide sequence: TGTGCCAGCAGTCAGATGGGACAGGGGACGACAGATACGCAGTATTTT. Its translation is CASSQMGQGTTDTQYF.

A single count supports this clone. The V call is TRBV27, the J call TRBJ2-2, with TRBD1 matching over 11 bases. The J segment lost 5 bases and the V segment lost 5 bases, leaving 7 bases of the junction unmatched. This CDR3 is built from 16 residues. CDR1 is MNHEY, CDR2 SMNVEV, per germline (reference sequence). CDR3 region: CASSEDRGLNTGELFF. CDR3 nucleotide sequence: TGTGCCAGCAGTGAGGACAGGGGGCTAAATACCGGGGAGCTGTTTTTT.

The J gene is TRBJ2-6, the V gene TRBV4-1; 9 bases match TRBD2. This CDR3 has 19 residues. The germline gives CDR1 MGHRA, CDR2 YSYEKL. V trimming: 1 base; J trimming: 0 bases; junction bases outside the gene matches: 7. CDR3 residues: CASSQGRLAAASGANVLTF. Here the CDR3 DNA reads TGCGCCAGCAGCCAAGGAAGACTAGCGGCAGCCTCTGGGGCCAACGTCCTGACTTTC.

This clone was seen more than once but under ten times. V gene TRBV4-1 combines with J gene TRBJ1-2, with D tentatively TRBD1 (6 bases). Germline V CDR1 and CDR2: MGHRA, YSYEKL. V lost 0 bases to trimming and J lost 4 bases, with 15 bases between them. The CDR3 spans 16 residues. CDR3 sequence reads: CASSQDRGGLGYGYTF. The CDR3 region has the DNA TGCGCCAGCAGCCAAGATCGTGGGGGCTTGGGCTATGGCTACACCTTC.

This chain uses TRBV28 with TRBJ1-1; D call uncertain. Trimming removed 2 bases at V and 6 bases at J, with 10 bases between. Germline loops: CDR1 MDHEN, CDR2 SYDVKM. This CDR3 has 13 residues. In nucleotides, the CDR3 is TGTGCCAGCAGTTTAATGCGGCCGGCTGAAGCTTTCTTT. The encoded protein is CASSLMRPAEAFF.

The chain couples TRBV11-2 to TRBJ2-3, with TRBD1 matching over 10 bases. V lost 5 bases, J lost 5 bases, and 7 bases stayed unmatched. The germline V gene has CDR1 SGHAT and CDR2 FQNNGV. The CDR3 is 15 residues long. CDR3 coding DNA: TGTGCCAGCAGCCGGACAGGGGGGGTAGGAGATACGCAGTATTTT. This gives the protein CASSRTGGVGDTQYF.

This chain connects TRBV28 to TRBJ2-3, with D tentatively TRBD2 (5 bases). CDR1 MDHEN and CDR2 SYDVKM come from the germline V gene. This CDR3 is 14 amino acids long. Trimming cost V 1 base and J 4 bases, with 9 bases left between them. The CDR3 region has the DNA TGTGCCAGCAGTTTATATCCTAGCTCAGATACGCAGTATTTT. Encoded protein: CASSLYPSSDTQYF. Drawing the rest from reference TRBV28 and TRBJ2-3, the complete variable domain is DVKVTQSSRYLVKRTGEKVFLECVQDMDHENMFWYRQDPGLGLRLIYFSYDVKMKEKGDIPEGYSVSREKKERFSLILESASTNQTSMYLCASSLYPSSDTQYFGPGTRLTVL.

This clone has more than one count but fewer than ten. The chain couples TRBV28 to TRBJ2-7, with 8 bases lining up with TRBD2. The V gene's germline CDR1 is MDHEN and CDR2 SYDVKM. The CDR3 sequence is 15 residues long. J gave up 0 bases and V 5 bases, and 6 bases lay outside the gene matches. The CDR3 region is CASSSGGGSSYEQYF. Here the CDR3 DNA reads TGTGCCAGCAGTAGTGGCGGGGGGAGCTCCTACGAGCAGTACTTC.

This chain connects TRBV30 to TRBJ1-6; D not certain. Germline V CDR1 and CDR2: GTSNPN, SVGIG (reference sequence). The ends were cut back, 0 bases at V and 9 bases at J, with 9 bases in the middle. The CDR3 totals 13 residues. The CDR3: CAWSVGPGSPLHF. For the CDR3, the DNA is TGTGCCTGGAGTGTAGGGCCGGGTTCACCCCTCCACTTT.

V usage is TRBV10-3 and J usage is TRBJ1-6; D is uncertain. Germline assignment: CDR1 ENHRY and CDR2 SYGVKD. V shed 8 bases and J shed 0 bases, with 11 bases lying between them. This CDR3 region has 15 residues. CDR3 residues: CAIAGGSSYNSPLHF. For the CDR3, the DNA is TGTGCCATCGCAGGAGGGAGCTCCTATAATTCACCCCTCCACTTT.

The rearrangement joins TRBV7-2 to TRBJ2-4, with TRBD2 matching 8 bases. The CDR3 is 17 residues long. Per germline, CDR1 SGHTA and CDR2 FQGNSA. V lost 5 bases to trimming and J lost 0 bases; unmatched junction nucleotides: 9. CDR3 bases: TGTGCCAGCAGCCCGATGCAGCGGGGGACAGCCAAAAACATTCAGTACTTC. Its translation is CASSPMQRGTAKNIQYF.

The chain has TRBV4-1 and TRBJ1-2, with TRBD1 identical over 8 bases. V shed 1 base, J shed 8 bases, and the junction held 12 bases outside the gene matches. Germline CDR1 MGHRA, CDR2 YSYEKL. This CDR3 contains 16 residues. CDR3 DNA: TGCGCCAGCAGCCAAGGTTCCGGGACAGGCTCGAAGGGCTACACCTTC. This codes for CASSQGSGTGSKGYTF.

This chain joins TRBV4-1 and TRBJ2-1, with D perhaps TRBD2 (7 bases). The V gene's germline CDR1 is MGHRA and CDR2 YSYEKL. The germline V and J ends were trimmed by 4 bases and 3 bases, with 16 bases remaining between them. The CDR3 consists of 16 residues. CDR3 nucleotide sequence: TGCGCCAGCAGCCTTTTCATGGGGGGGCACTACAATGAGCAGTTCTTC. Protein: CASSLFMGGHYNEQFF.